The 31 T cell receptor beta chains in this list originate from one sample, sequenced in a study of Ad26.COV2.S vaccination and SARS-CoV-2 variants. Method: immunoSEQ multiplex PCR; TCRdb's copy keeps in-frame clones and lacks some. Here the sample spans just over 350,000 clones, about 90% being singletons. The input for sequencing was peripheral blood, taken after recovery from COVID-19. These receptor sequences come from a human donor who had recovered from COVID-19.

The chain uses TRBV29-1 and TRBJ1-1; TRBD1 agrees at 7 bases. There are 11 residues in the CDR3. The J segment lost 10 bases and the V segment lost 7 bases, leaving 9 bases of the junction unmatched. Germline V gives CDR1 SQVTM, CDR2 ANQGSEA. CDR3 in amino acids: CSALQGLAAFF. The CDR3, as DNA: TGCAGCGCCCTACAGGGGTTGGCAGCTTTCTTT.

V gene TRBV7-9 combines with J gene TRBJ1-3; D possibly corresponds to TRBD1 (6 bases). This CDR3 spans 15 amino acids. V lost 5 bases, J lost 2 bases, and 13 bases lay in between. From germline, CDR1 is SEHNR and CDR2 FQNEAQ (reference sequence). CDR3 residues: CASSLRGSPGNTIYF. CDR3 DNA sequence: TGTGCCAGCAGCCTCAGGGGTTCCCCTGGAAACACCATATATTTT.

CDR3 residues: CASSRRDGENSPLHF. As DNA, the CDR3 is TGTGCCAGCAGTCGACGGGACGGAGAAAATTCACCCCTCCACTTT. The chain has TRBV5-4 and TRBJ1-6; D is perhaps TRBD1 (5 bases). Germline CDR1 SGHNT, CDR2 YYREEE (reference sequence). The CDR3 loop spans 15 amino acids. Deletions cut 5 bases from V and 7 bases from J, with 16 bases between.

This chain joins TRBV9 and TRBJ1-1; tentatively, D is TRBD1 (6 bases). This CDR3 has 16 amino acids. Germline V gives CDR1 SGDLS, CDR2 YYNGEE. The V end lost 2 bases, the J end lost 3 bases, and 17 bases lay between the germline ends. CDR3 in amino acids: CASSVGVQGSDTEAFF. For the CDR3, the DNA is TGTGCCAGCAGCGTTGGGGTACAGGGAAGCGACACTGAAGCTTTCTTT.

The chain recombines TRBV11-2 with TRBJ1-1, with unresolved D. Germline V gene lookup returns CDR1 SGHAT and CDR2 FQNNGV. V was shortened by 1 base and J by 3 bases, with 12 bases between the two germline ends. The CDR3 loop spans 15 amino acids. The CDR3 region has the DNA TGTGCCAGCAGCTTAGTGCGTCGGAGTTACACTGAAGCTTTCTTT. As protein: CASSLVRRSYTEAFF.

The chain links TRBV2 to TRBJ1-2, with 7 nucleotides matching TRBD1. This CDR3 has 13 residues. The germline gives CDR1 SNHLY, CDR2 FYNNEI. J gave up 5 bases and V 5 bases, and 5 bases lay outside the gene matches. The CDR3, as DNA: TGTGCCAGCAGTTACAAGACAGGGTATGGCTACACCTTC. As protein: CASSYKTGYGYTF.

The chain joins TRBV11-2 to TRBJ1-2; D gene ambiguous. V was pared by 5 bases and J by 8 bases, with 12 bases between. This CDR3 has 12 amino acids. Germline CDR1 reads SGHAT; CDR2 reads FQNNGV. CDR3 residues: CASSEQAPGYTF. Written as DNA, the CDR3 is TGTGCCAGCAGCGAGCAAGCCCCGGGCTACACCTTC.

DNA of the CDR3: TGTGCCAGCAGCGCAAAGTCATACGAGCAGTACTTC. It codes for CASSAKSYEQYF. The chain combines TRBV13 with TRBJ2-7; D is uncertain. This CDR3 is built from 12 residues. Trimming took off 5 bases at V and 4 bases at J, with 9 bases between the two ends. CDR1 is PRHDT and CDR2 is FYEKMQ in the germline V gene (reference sequence).

The CDR3 spells CASSLGPPRDGYTF. DNA for the CDR3: TGTGCCAGCAGCCTTGGACCGCCGAGGGATGGCTACACCTTC. The chain employs TRBV3-1 (or the pseudogene TRBV3-2) and TRBJ1-2, with D uncertain. The CDR3 sequence is 14 residues long. The germline gives CDR1 LGHDT, CDR2 YNNKEL (reference sequence). V lost 4 bases and J lost 6, with 15 bases in between.

This clone was observed once. The chain carries TRBV7-2 and TRBJ2-7; D is unclear. The germline CDR1 and CDR2 sequences are SGHTA and FQGNSA. V was clipped by 0 bases and J by 0 bases, with 9 bases between them. The CDR3 contains 15 residues. The CDR3 here is CASSLAGTGSYEQYF. DNA of the CDR3: TGTGCCAGCAGCTTAGCGGGAACGGGCTCCTACGAGCAGTACTTC.

The chain carries TRBV7-2 and TRBJ2-7; a weak D match, TRBD2 (5 bases). Germline V gives CDR1 SGHTA, CDR2 FQGNSA. Trimming stripped 5 bases from V and 3 bases from J, with 17 bases between. This CDR3 region has 15 residues. The CDR3 DNA reads TGTGCCAGCAGCCCCCACGGACTGGGGATCTACGAGCAGTACTTC. This codes for CASSPHGLGIYEQYF.

This chain uses TRBV20-1 with TRBJ2-5; D is ambiguous. The CDR3 has 13 amino acids. Looked up from germline, CDR1 is DFQATT and CDR2 is SNEGSKA (reference sequence). Deletions cut 3 bases from V and 7 bases from J, with 15 bases between. CDR3 loop: CSASRAARGTQYF. DNA of the CDR3: TGCAGTGCTAGTAGGGCTGCCCGAGGGACCCAGTACTTC.

The gene calls are TRBV6-5 and TRBJ1-1; D is perhaps TRBD1 (6 bases). V was cut by 8 bases and J by 5 bases, with 18 bases left in between. Germline V CDR1 and CDR2: MNHEY, SVGAGI. The CDR3 runs to 14 residues. The CDR3 region is CASSGAGGGTEAFF. Here the CDR3 DNA reads TGTGCCAGCTCAGGGGCTGGGGGGGGGACTGAAGCTTTCTTT.

The V gene is TRBV6-5, the J gene TRBJ1-1, with TRBD1 identical over 7 bases. The trim removed 5 bases at V and 6 bases at J, leaving 6 bases unmatched. CDR3 length: 13 residues. Germline CDR1 reads MNHEY; CDR2 reads SVGAGI. The CDR3 sequence: CASSKTDRAEAFF. CDR3 in DNA: TGTGCCAGCAGTAAAACCGACAGGGCTGAAGCTTTCTTT.

The chain has TRBV10-3 and TRBJ2-1; perhaps D is TRBD1 or TRBD2 (5 bases each). This CDR3 comprises 14 residues. V was pared by 5 bases and J by 5 bases, with 13 bases between. Germline lookup yields CDR1 ENHRY and CDR2 SYGVKD. CDR3 sequence reads: CAISYRDDHNEQFF. CDR3 nucleotides: TGTGCCATCAGTTACCGGGACGACCACAATGAGCAGTTCTTC.

In nucleotides, the CDR3 is TGTGCCAGCTCATCGCGGACAGGGCCGAACACTGAAGCTTTCTTT. Residues: CASSSRTGPNTEAFF. The chain recombines TRBV27 with TRBJ1-1, with TRBD1 identical over 8 bases. CDR1 and CDR2 (germline): MNHEY, SMNVEV (reference sequence). V was clipped by 8 bases and J by 1 base; unmatched bases: 9. This CDR3 region has 15 residues.

The V call is TRBV6-5, the J call TRBJ1-2, with no clear D. The germline V gene has CDR1 MNHEY and CDR2 SVGAGI. Trimming pared 2 bases from V and 7 bases from J, leaving 17 bases between. The CDR3 length is 15 residues. The CDR3 loop reads CASSYDGSPGPGYTF. The CDR3 DNA reads TGTGCCAGCAGTTACGACGGCTCCCCCGGGCCTGGCTACACCTTC.

J is TRBJ1-4 and V is TRBV7-9; D gene ambiguous. Germline CDR1 reads SEHNR; CDR2 reads FQNEAQ (reference sequence). V lost 4 bases and J 3 bases, leaving 12 bases between the germline ends. This CDR3 is built from 15 residues. This CDR3 is CASSSVFRSNEKLFF. In nucleotides, the CDR3 is TGTGCCAGCAGCTCTGTATTCCGCTCTAATGAAAAACTGTTTTTT.

This chain links TRBV15 with TRBJ1-2, with D possibly being TRBD1 (6 bases). The CDR3 is 16 amino acids. With 1 base removed from V and 3 bases from J, the gap between germline ends came to 15 bases. Germline CDR1 LNHNV, CDR2 YYDKDF (reference sequence). The CDR3 here is CATSRGAGGADYGYTF. The DNA for the CDR3 is TGTGCCACCAGCAGAGGGGCCGGGGGCGCGGACTATGGCTACACCTTC.

V and J are TRBV7-9 and TRBJ2-1; D call uncertain. Germline CDR1 SEHNR, CDR2 FQNEAQ (reference sequence). This CDR3 region has 11 residues. Trimming pared 3 bases from V and 8 bases from J, leaving 5 bases between. The CDR3 sequence: CASSLKYEQFF. The CDR3 bases are TGTGCCAGCAGCTTGAAGTATGAGCAGTTCTTC.

The chain couples TRBV9 to TRBJ2-3, with D perhaps matching TRBD2 (6 bases). CDR3 length: 17 residues. Looked up from germline, CDR1 is SGDLS and CDR2 is YYNGEE. V was cut by 3 bases and J by 3 bases, with 20 bases left in between. The CDR3 DNA is TGTGCCAGCAGCGCCGGGGGAACAACACAGCAGACAGATACGCAGTATTTT. This codes for CASSAGGTTQQTDTQYF.

The rearrangement uses TRBV7-7 and TRBJ2-5; TRBD1 aligns across 10 bases. The germline V gene has CDR1 SSHAT and CDR2 FNYEAQ (reference sequence). V lost 5 bases to trimming and J lost 4 bases; unmatched junction nucleotides: 7. CDR3 size: 15 residues. The CDR3, as DNA: TGTGCCAGCAGCCCGGACAGGGGGAAGGGAGAGACCCAGTACTTC. Translation gives CASSPDRGKGETQYF.

V and J are TRBV11-2 and TRBJ2-7; D gene uncertain. Germline assignment: CDR1 SGHAT and CDR2 FQNNGV. The CDR3 totals 11 residues. The V gene lost 4 bases and the J gene lost 1 base, with 2 bases spanning the gap. The CDR3 here is CASSWSYEQYF. CDR3 in DNA: TGTGCCAGCAGCTGGTCCTACGAGCAGTACTTC.

This clone has just one count. V usage is TRBV5-1 and J usage is TRBJ1-1; D uncertain. The length of the CDR3 is 14 residues. The V gene's germline CDR1 is SGHRS and CDR2 YFSETQ. V was cut by 4 bases and J by 5 bases, with 15 bases left in between. The CDR3 spells CASSPGSVRTEAFF. CDR3 DNA: TGCGCCAGCAGCCCTGGGTCTGTCAGAACTGAAGCTTTCTTT.

V is TRBV20-1 and J is TRBJ1-2; D ambiguous. This CDR3 contains 11 residues. The V end lost 0 bases, the J end lost 1 base, and 0 bases lay between the germline ends. Germline V gene sequence: CDR1 DFQATT, CDR2 SNEGSKA (reference sequence). CDR3 region: CSARDNYGYTF. The CDR3, as DNA: TGCAGTGCTAGAGATAACTATGGCTACACCTTC.

This rearrangement joins TRBV6-5 to TRBJ1-5, with 7 bases matching TRBD1. Per germline, CDR1 MNHEY and CDR2 SVGAGI. V trimming: 6 bases; J trimming: 7 bases; junction bases outside the gene matches: 12. This CDR3 has 15 amino acids. In nucleotides, the CDR3 is TGTGCCAGCAGACGGGACAGTTGGGGCCGGCAGCCCCAGCATTTT. Translated, it gives CASRRDSWGRQPQHF.

The rearrangement joins TRBV7-9 to TRBJ1-1; no definite D call. CDR1 SEHNR and CDR2 FQNEAQ come from the germline V gene (reference sequence). The V gene lost 5 bases and the J gene lost 1 base, with 20 bases spanning the gap. The CDR3 contains 17 residues. CDR3 DNA: TGTGCCAGCAGCGCCCTCACCGCGACGGGCTGGAACACTGAAGCTTTCTTT. It translates to CASSALTATGWNTEAFF.

The chain recombines TRBV12-2 with TRBJ2-7; no DNA check was done on the table's D call, TRBD2. TRBV12-2 is a pseudogene locus. This CDR3 region has 20 residues. The CDR3 is CASRLTPWTSGGTSSYEQYF. The DNA of the CDR3 is TGTGCAAGTCGCTTAACTCCTTGGACTAGCGGGGGGACTAGCTCCTACGAGCAGTACTTC.

This chain links TRBV5-1 with TRBJ1-2; D is possibly TRBD1 (5 bases). From germline, CDR1 is SGHRS and CDR2 YFSETQ. The CDR3 contains 13 residues. Trimming shortened V by 2 bases and J by 7 bases, and 12 bases separated the two germline ends. This CDR3 reads CASSFSQDTGYTF. The CDR3 DNA reads as TGCGCCAGCAGCTTTTCGCAGGACACTGGCTACACCTTC.

The chain carries TRBV12-5 and TRBJ1-5, with 8 positions matching TRBD1. The V segment lost 0 bases and the J segment 6 bases; nucleotides outside the gene matches: 10. The germline CDR1 and CDR2 sequences are LGHNT and FRNRAP. This CDR3 has 17 residues. In DNA form, the CDR3 reads TGTGCTAGTGGTTTGGTCGTGCGTGGGACAGGTCTTCAGCCCCAGCATTTT. It translates to CASGLVVRGTGLQPQHF.

V is TRBV5-4 and J is TRBJ2-6; D unresolved. This CDR3 is 14 amino acids long. Germline lookup yields CDR1 SGHNT and CDR2 YYREEE (reference sequence). Trimming stripped 4 bases from V and 0 bases from J, with 5 bases between. The CDR3, as DNA: TGTGCCAGCAGCAAAGGCTCTGGGGCCAACGTCCTGACTTTC. Translated: CASSKGSGANVLTF.